This passage covers 10 T cell receptor beta chains from one sample sequenced in a study of blood T cell repertoires in COVID-19 (dated by TCRdb to 2020 to 2021). To prepare the library, the immunoSEQ multiplex PCR assay was applied. TCRdb carries this immuneACCESS record with in-frame sequences only. Its versions omit some clonotypes, under half of them owing to an unresolved V gene in the studies checked, with the rest unexplained. This sample holds approximately 300,000 clones; approximately 85% were observed only once. The leading ten clones occupy 1.5% to 2% of the sample. Material for sequencing was peripheral blood. The source is a woman in her forties or fifties with acute or convalescent COVID-19.

This chain uses TRBV19 with TRBJ1-1; D remains ambiguous. V lost 10 bases, J lost 0 bases, and 12 bases lay in between. The CDR3 runs 13 residues. The germline gives CDR1 LNHDA, CDR2 SQIVND (reference sequence). The CDR3 protein is CAITQRMNTEAFF. Here the CDR3 DNA reads TGTGCCATTACCCAGAGGATGAACACTGAAGCTTTCTTT.

V usage is TRBV2 and J usage is TRBJ1-3, with no clear D. V was pared by 7 bases and J by 2 bases, with 9 bases between. In germline, CDR1 is SNHLY, CDR2 FYNNEI. The CDR3 has 13 residues. CDR3 nucleotide sequence: TGTGCCAGCAATCCGGCGGCTGGAAACACCATATATTTT. Protein sequence: CASNPAAGNTIYF.

V and J are TRBV19 and TRBJ1-5, with D hard to call. There are 16 residues in the CDR3. Looked up from germline, CDR1 is LNHDA and CDR2 is SQIVND (reference sequence). Trimming removed 1 base from V and 0 bases from J, with 10 bases in between. The CDR3 sequence: CASSIGRGYSNQPQHF. The CDR3 coding sequence is TGTGCCAGTAGTATAGGGAGAGGGTATAGCAATCAGCCCCAGCATTTT.

The chain uses TRBV3-1 (or the pseudogene TRBV3-2) and TRBJ2-7; TRBD2 is a possible D gene (5 bases). Germline-derived CDR1 and CDR2 are LGHDT and YNNKEL (reference sequence). CDR3 length: 16 amino acids. V dropped 0 bases and J dropped 0 bases, with 12 bases sitting between them. This chain's CDR3 is CASSQDVGSASYEQYF. CDR3 in DNA: TGTGCCAGCAGCCAAGATGTCGGTAGCGCCTCCTACGAGCAGTACTTC.

This clone was counted between two and nine times. The chain recombines TRBV27 with TRBJ2-7; 14 bases are shared with TRBD2. V lost 3 bases and J lost 5; bases outside the gene matches: 18. Germline values: CDR1 MNHEY, CDR2 SMNVEV (reference sequence). The CDR3 covers 20 residues. The CDR3 region is CASSFLDRYGLAGGGHEQYF. Written as DNA, the CDR3 is TGTGCCAGCAGTTTTTTGGACCGCTATGGACTAGCGGGAGGTGGTCACGAGCAGTACTTC.

The table lists this clone with a count of one. The chain couples TRBV7-3 to TRBJ2-2; 10 nucleotides match TRBD2. Germline V lookup: CDR1 SGHTA, CDR2 FQGTGA. CDR3 length: 16 residues. V shed 4 bases, J shed 5 bases, and the junction held 7 bases outside the gene matches. The CDR3 bases are TGTGCCAGCAGCTCCAGCGGGAGGGGACGGACCGGGGAGCTGTTTTTT. It is translated as CASSSSGRGRTGELFF. Filled out from reference TRBV7-3 and TRBJ2-2, the complete variable domain reads GAGVSQTPSNKVTEKGKYVELRCDPISGHTALYWYRQSLGQGPEFLIYFQGTGAADDSGLPNDRFFAVRPEGSVSTLKIQRTERGDSAVYLCASSSSGRGRTGELFFGEGSRLTVL.

The rearrangement joins TRBV4-2 to TRBJ2-7; 14 nucleotides align to TRBD2. CDR3 length: 16 amino acids. CDR1 and CDR2 from the germline V gene are LGHNA and YNFKEQ. The junction had 6 bases not matched to a gene; V was cut back by 2 bases and J by 6 bases. CDR3 protein: CASSQKGTSGSAEQYF. In DNA, the CDR3 is TGTGCCAGCAGCCAAAAGGGGACTAGCGGGAGTGCCGAGCAGTACTTC.

The chain recombines TRBV28 with TRBJ2-5; TRBD2 agrees at 14 bases. V dropped 5 bases and J dropped 4; count of bases not matched to a gene: 21. CDR3 size: 21 residues. Germline lookup yields CDR1 MDHEN and CDR2 SYDVKM. This chain's CDR3 is CASSPGRIGTSGSLVLETQYF. Here the CDR3 DNA reads TGTGCCAGCAGTCCTGGCAGGATCGGGACTAGCGGGAGTCTAGTGTTAGAGACCCAGTACTTC.

V usage is TRBV27 and J usage is TRBJ2-5; TRBD2 is a possible D gene (5 bases). CDR3 length equals 14 residues. CDR1 MNHEY and CDR2 SMNVEV come from the germline V gene (reference sequence). V lost 5 bases, J lost 1 base, and 11 bases lay in between. For the CDR3, the DNA is TGTGCCAGCAGTGGAGGAAGCCCCCAAGAGACCCAGTACTTC. This translates into CASSGGSPQETQYF.

The CDR3 DNA is TGCGCCAGCACCTTAAGTCGGGGCTGGCGGGATTACAATGAGCAGTTCTTC. Translation: CASTLSRGWRDYNEQFF. This rearrangement joins TRBV4-1 to TRBJ2-1; D possibly corresponds to TRBD2 (6 bases). The CDR3 is 17 amino acids. Trimming took off 7 bases at V and 4 bases at J, with 23 bases between the two ends. Per germline, CDR1 MGHRA and CDR2 YSYEKL.